This T cell receptor (beta chain) was documented in a study of control samples from healthy donors and cancer patients. Germline CDR1 is MNHEY and CDR2 is SVGAGI. The germline V and J ends were trimmed by 6 bases and 6 bases, with 8 bases remaining between them. This CDR3 is 11 amino acids long. Some clones are missing from TCRdb's copy, which holds only in-frame ones; the method was immunoSEQ multiplex PCR. The table includes approximately 150,000 clones, 91% detected once. V gene TRBV6-5 combines with J gene TRBJ1-1, with D uncertain. The material sequenced was blood. The TCR originated in a woman aged 40 to 50 in good health. CDR3 sequence reads: CASSHQSEAFF. In nucleotides, the CDR3 is TGTGCCAGCAGCCATCAATCTGAAGCTTTCTTT.